Presented here are 8 T cell receptor beta chains from one specimen sequenced in a study of blood T cell repertoires in COVID-19. Clones were sequenced by immunoSEQ multiplex PCR, and TCRdb holds only the in-frame ones, with some missing. The sample includes 65,000 to 90,000 clones, 80% to 90% of them seen just once. The sequencing sample was made of peripheral blood. These receptors originate from a woman between 18 and 30 years old with acute or convalescent COVID-19.

V is TRBV2 and J is TRBJ2-2; 16 bases are shared with TRBD2. CDR3 length: 16 amino acids. V gave up 8 bases and J gave up 4 bases; unmatched junction bases: 4. Germline CDR1 is SNHLY and CDR2 is FYNNEI. The CDR3 region has the DNA TGTGCCAGCGGGACTAGCGGGGGGGCGGTCACCGGGGAGCTGTTTTTT. It specifies CASGTSGGAVTGELFF.

The chain employs TRBV9 and TRBJ1-1, with a weak D call TRBD1 (5 bases). The CDR3 is made up of 14 amino acids. Trimming shortened V by 3 bases and J by 5 bases, and 14 bases separated the two germline ends. Germline V gives CDR1 SGDLS, CDR2 YYNGEE. In DNA, the CDR3 is TGTGCCAGCAGCGGGGAAGGGGCGAGGACTGAAGCTTTCTTT. Protein product: CASSGEGARTEAFF.

Here the CDR3 DNA reads TGTGCCAGCAGTAAGGCGGGGGCCGGGGCAGGCATGGTTGAAGCTTTCTTT. It yields the protein CASSKAGAGAGMVEAFF. The gene calls are TRBV7-8 and TRBJ1-1, with a tentative D call TRBD1 (6 bases). Per the germline V gene, CDR1 is SGHVS and CDR2 is FQNEAQ. This CDR3 has 17 amino acids. Trimming stripped 6 bases from V and 7 bases from J, with 27 bases between. The complete variable domain, with remaining parts taken from reference TRBV7-8 and TRBJ1-1, reads GAGVSQSPRYKVAKRGQDVALRCDPISGHVSLFWYQQALGQGPEFLTYFQNEAQLDKSGLPSDRFFAERPEGSVSTLKIQRTQQEDSAVYLCASSKAGAGAGMVEAFFGQGTRLTVV.

CDR3 sequence (DNA): TGTGCCAGCGTTGGAGCCGCTTATAGCAATCAGCCCCAGCATTTT. Amino acids: CASVGAAYSNQPQHF. The rearrangement links TRBV6-5 to TRBJ1-5; D unresolved. The CDR3 runs 15 residues. V was clipped by 8 bases and J by 0 bases, with 14 bases between them. Per germline, CDR1 MNHEY and CDR2 SVGAGI.

In its sample, this clone was seen a few times. This sequence joins TRBV25-1 and TRBJ2-2; possible D gene TRBD1, 6 bases. CDR1 and CDR2 from the germline V gene are MGHDK and SYGVNS. This CDR3 contains 16 residues. Between the trimmed V and J ends, which lost 2 bases and 2 bases, there was a span of 12 bases. The DNA of the CDR3 is TGTGCCAGCAGTGAAAACAGGGACCAAAACACCGGGGAGCTGTTTTTT. Translated, it gives CASSENRDQNTGELFF.

The rearrangement joins TRBV14 to TRBJ1-1; 7 bases match TRBD1. This CDR3 comprises 13 residues. Germline trimming cut 5 bases from V and 5 bases from J; bases unmatched to any gene: 5. CDR1 is SGHDN and CDR2 is FVKESK in the germline V gene. CDR3 amino acids: CASSGYRGTEAFF. The CDR3 coding sequence is TGTGCCAGCAGCGGGTACAGGGGAACTGAAGCTTTCTTT.

V gene TRBV6-6 combines with J gene TRBJ2-1, with 7 bases aligning to TRBD1. This CDR3 spans 14 amino acids. Looked up from germline, CDR1 is MNHNY and CDR2 is SVGAGI (reference sequence). The J segment lost 5 bases and the V segment lost 6 bases, leaving 7 bases of the junction unmatched. The CDR3 region is CASSDAGTDNEQFF. In nucleotides, the CDR3 is TGTGCCAGCAGCGACGCCGGGACAGACAATGAGCAGTTCTTC.

This chain links TRBV29-1 with TRBJ2-1, with TRBD2 matching 11 bases. Trimming at V came to 5 bases and at J to 7 bases, leaving 7 bases not matched to a gene. Germline CDR1 reads SQVTM; CDR2 reads ANQGSEA. The CDR3 covers 14 residues. The CDR3 spells CSVRGPSGGNEQFF. The CDR3 nucleotides read TGCAGCGTTAGGGGACCTAGCGGGGGGAATGAGCAGTTCTTC.